These T cell receptor beta chains were read from a single sample in a study of memory CD4+ T cells and cytomegalovirus serostatus. Sequencing used immunoSEQ multiplex PCR; TCRdb keeps in-frame clones, though not all of them. Found here are approximately 56,000 clones, about four fifths of them singletons; the top ten hold approximately 0.44%. What was sequenced was memory CD4+ T cells from blood. The origin of the receptors is an adult in good health and CMV-seronegative. CDR3s include the opening cysteine and the closing phenylalanine or tryptophan. Fields, in order: J gene, clone size, D gene, V gene, CDR3 DNA, CDR3 protein. The D gene is left open where the match is weak. Some rows mark clone size as missing; the rest say once, few, many or name a class of expanded clone.

>TRBJ1-1|-|-|TRBV19
TGTGCCAGTAGTATTTTAGGACAGAGTCTATTGAACACTGAAGCTTTCTTT
CASSILGQSLLNTEAFF
>TRBJ1-6|few|-|TRBV15
TGTGCCACCAAACGGGGAGATAATTCACCCCTCCACTTT
CATKRGDNSPLHF
>TRBJ1-6|few|TRBD1|TRBV7-3
TGTGCCAGCAGCTCTACAGGGGCGAGGTCACCCCTCCACTTT
CASSSTGARSPLHF
>TRBJ1-2|few|-|TRBV7-2
TGTGCCAGCAGCTTAACAGGGTTAGGCTATGGCTACACCTTC
CASSLTGLGYGYTF
>TRBJ1-3|once|-|TRBV18
TGTGCCAGCTCACCAAATGAGAACACCATATATTTT
CASSPNENTIYF
>TRBJ1-5|-|-|TRBV28
TGTGCCAGCAGTCCCCCCCGGCCCGTGAGCAATCAGCCCCAGCATTTT
CASSPPRPVSNQPQHF
>TRBJ1-1|few|-|TRBV14
TGTGCCAGCAGCCCGGTCACAGGGCCAGAGGGCACTGAAGCTTTCTTT
CASSPVTGPEGTEAFF
>TRBJ2-1|-|TRBD2|TRBV7-2
TGTGCCAGCAGCATACTAGCGGGGGAGCAGTTCTTC
CASSILAGEQFF
>TRBJ1-1|-|-|TRBV19
TGTGCCAGTAGTTCCCCCGTTGGGAGGAACACTGAAGCTTTCTTT
CASSSPVGRNTEAFF
>TRBJ1-6|-|-|TRBV7-2
TGTGCCAGCAGCTTAGTTCCAGAGCAAAGAACCAATTCACCCCTCCACTTT
CASSLVPEQRTNSPLHF
>TRBJ2-7|-|-|TRBV7-2
TGTGCCAGCAGCTTAGGCGGCTGGCAGCAGTACTTC
CASSLGGWQQYF
>TRBJ2-3|few|TRBD2|TRBV5-6
TGTGCCAGCAGCATAACTAGCGGGTACACAGATACGCAGTATTTT
CASSITSGYTDTQYF
>TRBJ2-3|-|-|TRBV7-2
TGTGCCAGCAGCTGGGGCGGGTACAGGGACGATACGCAGTATTTT
CASSWGGYRDDTQYF
>TRBJ1-2|-|-|TRBV20-1
TGCAGTGCGCGTGGGGGCTATGGCTACACCTTC
CSARGGYGYTF